These 5 T cell receptor beta chains originate from one sample sequenced in a study of a mutant IDH1 vaccine in newly diagnosed glioma. The antigens these receptors bind are not known. Time point given: week 47, end of study. All doses held 300 ug of mutant IDH1 20-mer peptide, with topical imiquimod. The table came from immunoSEQ multiplex PCR; TCRdb's copy has only in-frame clones and leaves some out. The sample lists some 60,000 clones, around 83% occurring once. The source material was PBMCs, sampled from a glioma patient whose treatment included an IDH1 peptide vaccine. The receptors were gathered from a man under 40 with glioma.

This chain joins TRBV2 and TRBJ1-3; weak D call: TRBD1 (5 bases). Per germline, CDR1 SNHLY and CDR2 FYNNEI. V lost 4 bases to trimming and J lost 0 bases, with 10 bases between them. The CDR3 contains 15 residues. The CDR3 DNA sequence: TGTGCCAGCAGTGGGGGGGAGGCCTCTGGAAACACCATATATTTT. Translated, it gives CASSGGEASGNTIYF.

The chain is built from TRBV7-9 and TRBJ1-1; D is unresolved. V lost 11 bases to trimming and J lost 5 bases, with 9 bases between them. CDR3 length: 10 residues. The germline CDR1 and CDR2 sequences are SEHNR and FQNEAQ (reference sequence). The CDR3 spells CASRGTEAFF. CDR3 DNA: TGTGCCTCCCGAGGAACTGAAGCTTTCTTT.

The CDR3 bases are TGTGCCAGCAGTGCTCGACAGAATGAAAAACTGTTTTTT. Translating gives CASSARQNEKLFF. This chain connects TRBV27 to TRBJ1-4, with D perhaps matching TRBD1 (5 bases). Trimming stripped 5 bases from V and 5 bases from J, with 9 bases between. Per germline, CDR1 MNHEY and CDR2 SMNVEV (reference sequence). This CDR3 has 13 residues.

The V and J genes are TRBV19 and TRBJ1-1; TRBD1 aligns across 7 bases. V was pared by 0 bases and J by 0 bases, with 10 bases of the junction left unmatched. The CDR3 is made up of 18 amino acids. Germline V gives CDR1 LNHDA, CDR2 SQIVND (reference sequence). The CDR3 spells CASSIEVWTGKMNTEAFF. The CDR3 coding sequence is TGTGCCAGTAGTATAGAGGTTTGGACAGGAAAGATGAACACTGAAGCTTTCTTT.

V gene TRBV29-1 combines with J gene TRBJ2-1; 7 nucleotides agree with TRBD1. In germline, CDR1 is SQVTM, CDR2 ANQGSEA. This CDR3 comprises 14 residues. With 1 base clipped from V and 6 bases from J, the junction kept 6 bases outside the gene matches. CDR3 DNA: TGCAGCGTTGAAGGGACAGGTCTTTCCAATGAGCAGTTCTTC. Residues: CSVEGTGLSNEQFF.